Given below is one T cell receptor (beta chain) in context. Sequencing was performed with immunoSEQ multiplex PCR; in TCRdb, only in-frame clones are kept and a portion is missing. The table has 68,000 or so clones, just under 95% seen once; the top ten hold 2.9%. These data are taken from a study of T cells after somatic rescue of genetic block. V shed 2 bases and J shed 2 bases, with 6 bases lying between them. Germline CDR1 and CDR2: MNHGY and SAAAGT. The CDR3 has 13 amino acids. This receptor was obtained from a middle-aged man. Sequencing was performed on peripheral blood mononuclear cells (PBMCs). The chain employs TRBV6-8 and TRBJ1-2; D unresolved. CDR3 in amino acids: CASSYPVNYGYTF. Here the CDR3 DNA reads TGTGCCAGCAGTTACCCGGTAAACTATGGCTACACCTTC.